The next 23 T cell receptor beta chains were all read from a single sample in a study of beta chain features in type 1 diabetes. Sequenced material consisted of expressed TCRB transcripts (all of the isolated RNA was reverse transcribed). Measured with immunoSEQ multiplex PCR; TCRdb has only the in-frame clones, and not every one. The table has under 300,000 clones, 25% to 30% seen once. Sample: central memory CD4+ T cells from blood. The receptors were gathered from a man in his thirties or forties in good health.

This sequence joins TRBV2 and TRBJ1-2, with D perhaps TRBD1 (6 bases). V lost 4 bases to trimming and J lost 3 bases, with 9 bases between them. Germline values: CDR1 SNHLY, CDR2 FYNNEI. This CDR3 contains 13 residues. The CDR3 DNA follows: TGTGCCAGCAGTGTACAGGGTTACTATGGCTACACCTTC. Translating gives CASSVQGYYGYTF.

The chain recombines TRBV10-3 with TRBJ1-5; 10 nucleotides match TRBD1. The J segment lost 6 bases and the V segment lost 6 bases, leaving 8 bases of the junction unmatched. Germline V gives CDR1 ENHRY, CDR2 SYGVKD. The CDR3 runs to 15 residues. CDR3 in DNA: TGTGCCATCAGGGCCTCCGGGACAGGGGCTCAGCCCCAGCATTTT. Protein: CAIRASGTGAQPQHF.

The rearrangement joins TRBV7-9 to TRBJ2-3; a possible D gene is TRBD1 (6 bases). CDR3 length: 14 amino acids. CDR1 is SEHNR and CDR2 is FQNEAQ in the germline V gene (reference sequence). V was trimmed by 3 bases and J by 3 bases, leaving 10 bases between them. For the CDR3, the DNA is TGTGCCAGCAGCTTCGCCCAGGGGACAGATACGCAGTATTTT. Protein sequence: CASSFAQGTDTQYF.

This rearrangement joins TRBV27 to TRBJ2-3; a weak D match, TRBD2 (6 bases). V lost 6 bases to trimming and J lost 1 base, with 14 bases between them. The CDR3 runs to 15 residues. In germline, CDR1 is MNHEY, CDR2 SMNVEV (reference sequence). This CDR3 reads CASSSRGSGTDTQYF. CDR3 sequence (DNA): TGTGCCAGCAGCTCCCGGGGGAGCGGCACAGATACGCAGTATTTT.

The chain uses TRBV27 and TRBJ1-1; D uncertain. With 0 bases removed from V and 4 bases from J, the gap between germline ends came to 9 bases. The CDR3 has 14 amino acids. CDR1 is MNHEY and CDR2 is SMNVEV in the germline V gene (reference sequence). CDR3 amino acids: CASSLSSSGTEAFF. DNA of the CDR3: TGTGCCAGCAGTTTATCTTCGTCGGGCACTGAAGCTTTCTTT.

This clone has just a few counts. In the same sample, other DNA sequences code for this CDR3. The gene calls are TRBV30 and TRBJ2-3; the D call may be TRBD1 or TRBD2 (5 bases each). The CDR3 runs to 13 residues. The V end was cut by 5 bases, the J end by 0 bases, with 9 bases between. Germline lookup yields CDR1 GTSNPN and CDR2 SVGIG (reference sequence). CDR3 coding DNA: TGTGCCTGGGGGGGTCCAAGCACAGATACGCAGTATTTT. This gives the protein CAWGGPSTDTQYF.

This clone was counted between two and nine times. This chain connects TRBV28 to TRBJ2-1; 8 positions match TRBD2. The CDR3 loop spans 14 amino acids. CDR1 and CDR2 (germline): MDHEN, SYDVKM. Trimming took 6 bases from V and 9 from J; bases not matched to a gene: 10. The CDR3 DNA reads as TGTGCCAGCAGATGGAGCGGGAGTCGGGGTGAGCAGTTCTTC. Translating gives CASRWSGSRGEQFF.

The J gene is TRBJ2-7, the V gene TRBV30; 10 bases fit TRBD2. V was pared by 2 bases and J by 7 bases, with 8 bases of the junction left unmatched. Germline loops: CDR1 GTSNPN, CDR2 SVGIG (reference sequence). The CDR3 is made up of 14 amino acids. The CDR3 sequence is CAWSHSGRRREQYF. As DNA, the CDR3 is TGTGCCTGGAGTCATAGCGGGAGGAGGCGAGAGCAGTACTTC.

The sample holds a few counts of this clone. Because the CDR3 is missing its conserved closing phenylalanine or tryptophan, this is likely a read error. It is unclear where the CDR3 begins or ends on the DNA, so no DNA is shown, and the CDR3 is as TCRdb lists it. This chain's CDR3 is CASSYSGRPGES. V is TRBV6-6 and J is TRBJ1-1. The CDR3 length equals 12 residues, ends included. The germline gives CDR1 MNHNY, CDR2 SVGAGI (reference sequence).

The rearrangement links TRBV7-9 to TRBJ1-5; D gene uncertain. CDR3 length: 15 amino acids. CDR1 SEHNR and CDR2 FQNEAQ come from the germline V gene (reference sequence). Trimming stripped 1 base from V and 7 bases from J, with 14 bases between. This CDR3 reads CASSLGAEGGQPQHF. The CDR3, as DNA: TGTGCCAGCAGCTTAGGGGCAGAGGGAGGACAGCCCCAGCATTTT.

This clone was seen many times. This chain links TRBV5-4 with TRBJ1-1; no clear D gene. The CDR3 sequence is 15 residues long. V was cut by 4 bases and J by 2 bases, with 15 bases left in between. The germline gives CDR1 SGHNT, CDR2 YYREEE (reference sequence). This chain's CDR3 is CASSARAASNTEAFF. The CDR3 nucleotides are TGTGCCAGCAGCGCCCGAGCGGCAAGTAACACTGAAGCTTTCTTT.

This chain links TRBV28 with TRBJ1-5; D remains unclear. V was clipped by 6 bases and J by 8 bases, with 17 bases between them. This CDR3 contains 14 residues. Germline lookup yields CDR1 MDHEN and CDR2 SYDVKM. In nucleotides, the CDR3 is TGTGCCAGCAGCCCGAGACGGAGGGAGAAGCCCCAGCATTTT. Its translation is CASSPRRREKPQHF.

This clone was counted between two and nine times. V and J are TRBV7-2 and TRBJ2-1, with TRBD2 matching over 8 bases. Germline V gene lookup returns CDR1 SGHTA and CDR2 FQGNSA. The CDR3 extends over 14 amino acids. The V segment lost 4 bases and the J segment 7 bases; nucleotides outside the gene matches: 6. CDR3 bases: TGTGCCAGCAGCTGGGGCGGGACTAGTAATGAGCAGTTCTTC. It translates to CASSWGGTSNEQFF.

The V gene is TRBV7-9, the J gene TRBJ1-6; a possible D gene is TRBD1 (5 bases). This CDR3 is 15 amino acids long. Germline CDR1 and CDR2: SEHNR and FQNEAQ (reference sequence). V was clipped by 4 bases and J by 5 bases, with 12 bases between them. CDR3 in amino acids: CASSYGGLDNSPLHF. As DNA, the CDR3 is TGTGCCAGCAGCTACGGGGGGTTAGATAATTCACCCCTCCACTTT.

This clone was seen more than once but under ten times. Being one base from a much bigger clone, this may be a read error. The chain is built from TRBV7-9 and TRBJ2-2, with a possible D match to TRBD2 (6 bases). CDR3 length: 14 amino acids. Germline CDR1 reads SEHNR; CDR2 reads FQNEAQ (reference sequence). V was pared by 1 base and J by 3 bases, with 6 bases between. CDR3 sequence reads: CASSLGRDTGELFF. DNA of the CDR3: TGTGCCAGCAGCTTAGGGAGGGACACCGGGGAGCTGTTTTTT.

This chain uses TRBV30 with TRBJ1-1; no reliable D call. The CDR3 consists of 12 residues. V was pared by 4 bases and J by 0 bases, with 6 bases between. Germline V gene lookup returns CDR1 GTSNPN and CDR2 SVGIG (reference sequence). CDR3 coding DNA: TGTGCCTGGAATCCGGTGAACACTGAAGCTTTCTTT. Translated: CAWNPVNTEAFF.

This chain connects TRBV2 to TRBJ2-5; D is uncertain. Deletions cut 9 bases from V and 4 bases from J, with 6 bases between. Germline values: CDR1 SNHLY, CDR2 FYNNEI. The CDR3 has 10 residues. CDR3 sequence (DNA): TGTGCCAGTCGAATAGAGACCCAGTACTTC. Translating gives CASRIETQYF.

The chain combines TRBV5-1 with TRBJ2-1; D is perhaps TRBD2 (6 bases). Germline V lookup: CDR1 SGHRS, CDR2 YFSETQ. The length of the CDR3 is 13 residues. Trimming cost V 1 base and J 6 bases, with 8 bases left between them. The CDR3 loop reads CASSLLASNEQFF. The DNA of the CDR3 is TGCGCCAGCAGCTTGCTAGCGTCCAATGAGCAGTTCTTC.

This clone was detected only a few times. The chain links TRBV30 to TRBJ2-7, with a possible D match to TRBD2 (6 bases). This CDR3 is 12 amino acids long. In germline, CDR1 is GTSNPN, CDR2 SVGIG (reference sequence). Trimming took off 0 bases at V and 9 bases at J, with 12 bases between the two ends. Here the CDR3 DNA reads TGTGCCTGGAGTGTAAGGCGGGAAAGGCAGTACTTC. Amino acids: CAWSVRRERQYF. Full variable domain (remainder filled in from reference TRBV30 and TRBJ2-7): SQTIHQWPATLVQPVGSPLSLECTVEGTSNPNLYWYRQAAGRGLQLLFYSVGIGQISSEVPQNLSASRPQDRQFILSSKKLLLSDSGFYLCAWSVRRERQYFGPGTRLTVT.

In this sample, this clone turned up a few times. CDR3 loop: CASSPIVISGRQTGELFF. In DNA, the CDR3 is TGTGCCAGCAGCCCCATCGTCATCAGCGGGAGACAAACCGGGGAGCTGTTTTTT. This chain links TRBV7-9 with TRBJ2-2; TRBD2 aligns across 8 bases. Germline V gene lookup returns CDR1 SEHNR and CDR2 FQNEAQ (reference sequence). This CDR3 is built from 18 residues. Trimming at V came to 5 bases and at J to 5 bases, leaving 16 bases not matched to a gene. Full variable domain (rest looked up from reference TRBV7-9 and TRBJ2-2): DTGVSQNPRHKITKRGQNVTFRCDPISEHNRLYWYRQTLGQGPEFLTYFQNEAQLEKSRLLSDRFSAERPKGSFSTLEIQRTEQGDSAMYLCASSPIVISGRQTGELFFGEGSRLTVL.

This clone came up many times. V is TRBV10-2 and J is TRBJ1-2; D possibly corresponds to TRBD1 (5 bases). The germline V gene encodes CDR1 WSHSY and CDR2 SAAADI. V was cut by 0 bases and J by 8 bases, with 7 bases left in between. This CDR3 is built from 12 residues. The CDR3 DNA follows: TGCGCCAGCAGTGAGTCTAGGGGCGGCTACACCTTC. The encoded protein is CASSESRGGYTF.

The chain carries TRBV7-9 and TRBJ1-6; no clear D. CDR1 SEHNR and CDR2 FQNEAQ come from the germline V gene (reference sequence). The CDR3 runs 14 residues. Trimming took off 4 bases at V and 8 bases at J, with 12 bases between the two ends. The CDR3 spells CASSWVRGDSPLHF. The CDR3 DNA follows: TGTGCCAGCAGCTGGGTCAGAGGCGATTCACCCCTCCACTTT.

The V gene is TRBV15, the J gene TRBJ2-1; 8 nucleotides align to TRBD2. This CDR3 contains 14 residues. Germline V CDR1 and CDR2: LNHNV, YYDKDF (reference sequence). Germline trimming cut 2 bases from V and 10 bases from J; bases unmatched to any gene: 7. The chain's CDR3 is CATSRSGLVREQFF. Here the CDR3 DNA reads TGTGCCACCAGCAGATCGGGACTAGTCCGGGAGCAGTTCTTC.